Sequencing of this T cell receptor (beta chain) was carried out in a study of cytomegalovirus exposure and HLA in healthy donors. Study observations and caveats: The classifier reportedly diagnosed cytomegalovirus status with high specificity and sensitivity. Most TCRs appeared rarely, but some public TCRs recurred in many donors.

Notes on this clone: Antigen specificity is unknown.

Germline assignment: CDR1 SGHNT and CDR2 YYREEE (reference sequence). Trimming took off 9 bases at V and 2 bases at J, with 14 bases between the two ends. The CDR3 has 14 residues. The repertoire was sequenced with immunoSEQ multiplex PCR; TCRdb's copy has only in-frame clones and lacks some. The sample has more than 55,000 clones; around 95% are singletons. The TCR was taken from a young woman in good health and CMV-seronegative. The sequenced sample consisted of PBMCs. The V and J genes are TRBV5-4 and TRBJ2-2; D is perhaps TRBD1 (6 bases). CDR3 bases: TGTGCCACCACAGGGTATGATAACACCGGGGAGCTGTTTTTT. This sequence encodes CATTGYDNTGELFF.